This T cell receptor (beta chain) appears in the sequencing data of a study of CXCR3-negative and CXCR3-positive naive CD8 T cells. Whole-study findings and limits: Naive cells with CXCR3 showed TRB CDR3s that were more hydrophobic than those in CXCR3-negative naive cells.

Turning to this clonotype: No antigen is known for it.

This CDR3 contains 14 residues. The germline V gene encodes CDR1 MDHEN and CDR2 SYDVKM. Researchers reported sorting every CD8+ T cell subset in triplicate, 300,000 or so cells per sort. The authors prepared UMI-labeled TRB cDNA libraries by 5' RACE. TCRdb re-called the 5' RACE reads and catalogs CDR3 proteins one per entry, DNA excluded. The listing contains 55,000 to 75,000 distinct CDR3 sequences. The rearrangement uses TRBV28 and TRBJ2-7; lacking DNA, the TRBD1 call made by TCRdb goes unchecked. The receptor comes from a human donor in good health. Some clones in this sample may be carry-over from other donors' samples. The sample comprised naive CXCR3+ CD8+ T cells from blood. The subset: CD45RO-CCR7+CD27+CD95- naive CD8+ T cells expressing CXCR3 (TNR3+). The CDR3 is CASSFLQGSNEQYF.